A selection of T cell receptor beta chains follows, all from one sample in a study of T cells expressing NK-cell markers. TCRdb re-called the 5' RACE reads; one entry per CDR3 protein, DNA not given. The listing records 400,000 to 450,000 distinct CDR3 sequences. The specimen was blood T cells: a sorted CD56 or NKG2C T cell subset, CD4+ or CD8+ T cells, or bulk PBMC T cells (not recorded which). The receptor source for this set is a woman between 18 and 75 years old in good health. Both conserved end residues are part of each CDR3.

V,J,CDR3
TRBV6-1,TRBJ2-2,CASSLSQTGIPGELFF
TRBV7-2,TRBJ1-3,CASSLGEPGNTIYF
TRBV7-9,TRBJ1-1,CASSLAGGPNTEAFF
TRBV19,TRBJ2-5,CASRSGPTQYF
TRBV5-5,TRBJ1-3,CASSLDSGAGNTIYF
TRBV20-1,TRBJ2-2,CSATGTSGRDTGELFF
TRBV6-1,TRBJ2-7,CASSQDYYEQYF
TRBV15,TRBJ1-1,CATSRAKGAGEAFF
TRBV27,TRBJ2-1,CASSLVGLAGGRSSYNEQFF
TRBV11-1,TRBJ1-3,CASSHTPGRGVFGNTIYF
TRBV4-3,TRBJ1-4,CASSQDLGELGEKLFF
TRBV4-3,TRBJ1-4,CASSQGEGAGEKLFF
TRBV12-3/TRBV12-4,TRBJ2-3,CASSRTSGGSLGTQYF
TRBV29-1,TRBJ2-1,CSVEGGTSGGPYNEQFF
TRBV7-6,TRBJ2-1,CASSLGASQGRELAGVGEQFF
TRBV7-6,TRBJ2-1,CASSLGGRPREQFF
TRBV29-1,TRBJ2-1,CSVPESQGASTTIYNEQFF
TRBV29-1,TRBJ2-1,CSTGDLNEQFF
TRBV4-3,TRBJ2-3,CASSQDLSDIPGTDTQYF
TRBV7-3,TRBJ2-1,CASSAGLAPLNEQFF
TRBV20-1,TRBJ1-1,CSVAGRETTEAFF
TRBV20-1,TRBJ2-2,CSARDFATGELFF
TRBV6-2/TRBV6-3,TRBJ2-7,CAISKGRAYEQYF
TRBV27,TRBJ2-1,CASSHQGEDNEQFF
TRBV10-3,TRBJ2-1,CAISWVQGAYNEQFF
TRBV9,TRBJ2-1,CASSVVAGLDEQFF
TRBV6-5,TRBJ1-2,CASSYSRKGDGYTF
TRBV2,TRBJ2-5,CASSGDSKETQYF
TRBV27,TRBJ2-7,CASSAAGTAYEQYF
TRBV9,TRBJ2-7,CASSVGQGIYEQYF
TRBV5-4,TRBJ2-3,CASSSGGGQAQDYTDTQYF
TRBV5-1,TRBJ2-7,CASRLIPGHSYEQYF
TRBV20-1,TRBJ1-1,CSARDPGTGMTEAFF
TRBV20-1,TRBJ2-7,CSARDRVTYEQYF
TRBV7-2,TRBJ2-1,CASTSTPQRNEQFF
TRBV6-6,TRBJ2-7,CASGTRSSYEQYF
TRBV7-2,TRBJ1-4,CASSVGTGATNEKLFF
TRBV7-8,TRBJ2-3,CASSPQFGSQDTQYF
TRBV5-5,TRBJ1-1,CASTWTQFYTEAFF
TRBV20-1,TRBJ1-6,CSAPDRGTSYSSPLHF
TRBV20-1,TRBJ2-4,CSARAQGFEAKNIQYF
TRBV9,TRBJ2-3,CASSGRPTETTDTQYF
TRBV20-1,TRBJ2-1,CSVDGGLAGGPYNEQFF
TRBV7-6,TRBJ2-1,CASSLSHWSSYNEQFF
TRBV29-1,TRBJ1-1,CSVVGRLSTFEAFF
TRBV29-1,TRBJ2-5,CSVHGGDQETQYF
TRBV3-1,TRBJ1-2,CASSQVTGYGYTF
TRBV7-2,TRBJ2-1,CASSLVGTSGKYNEQFF
TRBV30,TRBJ1-2,CAWSRQYGYTF
TRBV12-3/TRBV12-4,TRBJ2-5,CASSNDRETQYF
TRBV6-2/TRBV6-3,TRBJ2-5,CASSYQGGIQETQYF
TRBV12-3/TRBV12-4,TRBJ2-7,CASSFPGYEQYF
TRBV4-1,TRBJ2-7,CASSQIGTDEQYF